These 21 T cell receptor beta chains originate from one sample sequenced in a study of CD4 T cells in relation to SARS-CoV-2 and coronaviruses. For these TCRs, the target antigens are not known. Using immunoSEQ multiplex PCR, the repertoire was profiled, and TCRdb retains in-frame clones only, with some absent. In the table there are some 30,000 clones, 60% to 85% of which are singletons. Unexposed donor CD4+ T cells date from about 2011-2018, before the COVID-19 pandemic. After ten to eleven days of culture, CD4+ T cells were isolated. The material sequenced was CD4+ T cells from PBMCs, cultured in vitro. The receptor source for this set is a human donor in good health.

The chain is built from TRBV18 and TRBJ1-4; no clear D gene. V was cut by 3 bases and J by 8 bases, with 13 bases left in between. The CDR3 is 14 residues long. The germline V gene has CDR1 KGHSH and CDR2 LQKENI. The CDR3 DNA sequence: TGTGCCAGCTCACCCCCCACGGGTAGCGAAAAACTGTTTTTT. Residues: CASSPPTGSEKLFF.

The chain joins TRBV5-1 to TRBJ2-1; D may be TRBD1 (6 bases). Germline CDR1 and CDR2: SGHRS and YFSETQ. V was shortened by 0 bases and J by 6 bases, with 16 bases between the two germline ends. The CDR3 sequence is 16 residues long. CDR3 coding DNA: TGCGCCAGCAGCTTGGTTTTGTCCAGGGGAATCAATGAGCAGTTCTTC. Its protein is CASSLVLSRGINEQFF.

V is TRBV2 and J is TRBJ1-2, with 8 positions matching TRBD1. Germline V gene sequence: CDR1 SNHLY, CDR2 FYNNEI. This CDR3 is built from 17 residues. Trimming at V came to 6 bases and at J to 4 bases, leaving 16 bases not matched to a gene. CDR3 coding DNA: TGTGCCAGCAGAGATTGGGGCTTCAGGGGGCGCGGCTATGGCTACACCTTC. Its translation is CASRDWGFRGRGYGYTF.

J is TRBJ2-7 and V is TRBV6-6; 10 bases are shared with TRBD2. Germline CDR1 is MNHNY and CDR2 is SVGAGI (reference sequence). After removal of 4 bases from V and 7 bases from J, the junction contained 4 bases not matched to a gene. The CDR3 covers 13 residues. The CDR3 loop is CASSFGLAVEQYF. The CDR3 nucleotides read TGTGCCAGCAGTTTCGGACTAGCGGTAGAGCAGTACTTC.

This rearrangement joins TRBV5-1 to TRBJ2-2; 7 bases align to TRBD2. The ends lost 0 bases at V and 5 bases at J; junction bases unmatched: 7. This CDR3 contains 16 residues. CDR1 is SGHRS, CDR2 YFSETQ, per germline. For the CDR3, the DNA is TGCGCCAGCAGCTTGGCCCCGGGGGGACGGACCGGGGAGCTGTTTTTT. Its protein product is CASSLAPGGRTGELFF.

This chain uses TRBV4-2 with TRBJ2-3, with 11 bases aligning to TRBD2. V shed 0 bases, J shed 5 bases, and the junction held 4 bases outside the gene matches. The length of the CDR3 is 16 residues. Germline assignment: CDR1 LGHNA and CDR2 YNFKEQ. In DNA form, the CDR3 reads TGTGCCAGCAGCCAAGATCTAGCGGGGGGTGGAGATACGCAGTATTTT. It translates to CASSQDLAGGGDTQYF.

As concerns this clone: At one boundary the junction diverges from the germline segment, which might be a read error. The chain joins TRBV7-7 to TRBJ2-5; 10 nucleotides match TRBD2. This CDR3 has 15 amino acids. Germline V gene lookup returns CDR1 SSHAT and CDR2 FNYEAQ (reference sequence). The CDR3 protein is CASSLGLAYQETQYF. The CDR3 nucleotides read TGTGCTAGCAGCTTGGGACTAGCGTACCAAGAGACCCAGTACTTC.

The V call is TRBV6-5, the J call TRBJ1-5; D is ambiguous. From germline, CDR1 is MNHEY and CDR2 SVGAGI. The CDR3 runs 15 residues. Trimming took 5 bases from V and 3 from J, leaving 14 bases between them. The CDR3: CASSRNDRANQPQHF. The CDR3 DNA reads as TGTGCCAGCAGTCGGAACGATCGGGCCAATCAGCCCCAGCATTTT.

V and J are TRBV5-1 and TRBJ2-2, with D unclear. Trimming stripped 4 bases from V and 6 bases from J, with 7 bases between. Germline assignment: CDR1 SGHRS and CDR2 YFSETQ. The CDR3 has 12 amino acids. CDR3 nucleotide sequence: TGCGCCAGCAGCAAACCTCCCGGGGAGCTGTTTTTT. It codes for CASSKPPGELFF.

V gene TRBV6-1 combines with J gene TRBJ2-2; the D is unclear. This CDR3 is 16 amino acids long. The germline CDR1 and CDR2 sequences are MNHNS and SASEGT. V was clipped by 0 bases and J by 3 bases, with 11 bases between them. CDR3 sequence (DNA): TGTGCCAGCAGTGAAGCGGGTTTCTCCTACACCGGGGAGCTGTTTTTT. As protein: CASSEAGFSYTGELFF.

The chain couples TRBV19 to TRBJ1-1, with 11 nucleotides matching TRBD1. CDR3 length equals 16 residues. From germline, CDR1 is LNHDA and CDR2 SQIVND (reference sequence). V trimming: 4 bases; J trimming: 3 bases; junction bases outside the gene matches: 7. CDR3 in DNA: TGTGCCAGTAGTACCTGGGACAGGGGGGGGTACACTGAAGCTTTCTTT. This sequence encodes CASSTWDRGGYTEAFF.

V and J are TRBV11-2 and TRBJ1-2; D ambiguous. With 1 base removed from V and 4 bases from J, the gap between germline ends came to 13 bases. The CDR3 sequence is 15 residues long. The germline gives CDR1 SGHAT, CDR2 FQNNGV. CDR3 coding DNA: TGTGCCAGCAGCTTAGCGGGATCGGCCCTCTATGGCTACACCTTC. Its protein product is CASSLAGSALYGYTF.

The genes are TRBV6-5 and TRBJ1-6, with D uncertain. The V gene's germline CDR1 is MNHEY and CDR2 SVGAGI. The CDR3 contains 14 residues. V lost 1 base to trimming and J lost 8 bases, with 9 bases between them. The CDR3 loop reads CASSYLGLYSPLHF. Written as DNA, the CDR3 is TGTGCCAGCAGTTACTTAGGACTCTATTCACCCCTCCACTTT.

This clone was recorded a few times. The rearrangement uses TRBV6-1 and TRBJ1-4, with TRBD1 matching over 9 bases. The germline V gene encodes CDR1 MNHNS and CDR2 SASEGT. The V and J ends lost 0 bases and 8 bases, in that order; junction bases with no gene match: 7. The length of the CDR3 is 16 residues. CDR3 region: CASSEALGTGNEKLFF. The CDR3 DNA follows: TGTGCCAGCAGTGAAGCGCTAGGGACAGGGAACGAAAAACTGTTTTTT.

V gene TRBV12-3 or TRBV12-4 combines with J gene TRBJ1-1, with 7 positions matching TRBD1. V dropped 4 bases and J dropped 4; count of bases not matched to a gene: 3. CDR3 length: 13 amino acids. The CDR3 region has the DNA TGTGCCAGCAGTTACAGGGGAGGCACTGAAGCTTTCTTT. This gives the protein CASSYRGGTEAFF.

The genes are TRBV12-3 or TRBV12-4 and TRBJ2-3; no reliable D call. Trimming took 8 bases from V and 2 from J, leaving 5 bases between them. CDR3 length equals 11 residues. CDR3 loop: CASGNTDTQYF. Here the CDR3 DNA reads TGTGCCAGCGGCAACACAGATACGCAGTATTTT.

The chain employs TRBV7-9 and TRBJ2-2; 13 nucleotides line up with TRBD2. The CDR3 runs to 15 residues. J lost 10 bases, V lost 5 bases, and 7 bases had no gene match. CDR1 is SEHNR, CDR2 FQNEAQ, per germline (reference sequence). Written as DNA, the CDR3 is TGTGCCAGCAGCGACGGACTAGCGGGAGATGCGGAGCTGTTTTTT. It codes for CASSDGLAGDAELFF.

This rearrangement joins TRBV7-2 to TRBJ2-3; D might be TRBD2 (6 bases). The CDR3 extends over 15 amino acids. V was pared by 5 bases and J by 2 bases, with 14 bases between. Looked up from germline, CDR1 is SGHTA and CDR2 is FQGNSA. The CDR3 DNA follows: TGTGCCAGCAGCCCGAATGCGGGGCACACAGATACGCAGTATTTT. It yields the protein CASSPNAGHTDTQYF.

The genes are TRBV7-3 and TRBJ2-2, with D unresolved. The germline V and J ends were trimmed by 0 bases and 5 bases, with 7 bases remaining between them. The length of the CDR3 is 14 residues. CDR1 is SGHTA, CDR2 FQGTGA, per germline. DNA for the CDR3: TGTGCCAGCAGCTTAACGTCCGGTACCGGGGAGCTGTTTTTT. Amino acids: CASSLTSGTGELFF.

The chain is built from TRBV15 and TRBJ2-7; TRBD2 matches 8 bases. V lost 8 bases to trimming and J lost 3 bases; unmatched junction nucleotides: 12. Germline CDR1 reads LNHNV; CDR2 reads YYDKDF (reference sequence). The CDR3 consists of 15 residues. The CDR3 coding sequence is TGTGCCACCGGGCCGGGGGGGGCGGGACGCTACGAGCAGTACTTC. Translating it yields CATGPGGAGRYEQYF.

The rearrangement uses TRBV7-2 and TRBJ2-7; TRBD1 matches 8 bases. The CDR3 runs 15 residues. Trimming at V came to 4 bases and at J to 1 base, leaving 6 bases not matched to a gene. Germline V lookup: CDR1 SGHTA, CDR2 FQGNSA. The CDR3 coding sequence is TGTGCCAGCAGCTCTTGGACAGGGACTTCCTACGAGCAGTACTTC. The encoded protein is CASSSWTGTSYEQYF.